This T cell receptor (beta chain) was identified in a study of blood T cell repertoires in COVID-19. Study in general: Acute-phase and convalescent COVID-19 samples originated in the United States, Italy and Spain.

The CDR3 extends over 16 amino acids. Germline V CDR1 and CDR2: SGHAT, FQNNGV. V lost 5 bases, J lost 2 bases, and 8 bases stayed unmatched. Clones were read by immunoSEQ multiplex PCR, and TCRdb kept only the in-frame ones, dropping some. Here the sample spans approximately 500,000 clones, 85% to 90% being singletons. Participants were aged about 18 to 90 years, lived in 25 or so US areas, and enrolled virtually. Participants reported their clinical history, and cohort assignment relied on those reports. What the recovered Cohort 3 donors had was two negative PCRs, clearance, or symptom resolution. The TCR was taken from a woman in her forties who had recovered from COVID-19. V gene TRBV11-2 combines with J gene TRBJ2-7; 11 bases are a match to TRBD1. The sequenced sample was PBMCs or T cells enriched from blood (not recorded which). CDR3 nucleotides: TGTGCCAGCAGCATACGGGACAGGGGGACTCCCTACGAGCAGTACTTC. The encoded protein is CASSIRDRGTPYEQYF.